The entry that follows covers one TCR beta chain sequence. Its antigen is not yet known. This sample is drawn from a study of T cells expressing NK-cell markers (dated by TCRdb to 2019 to 2021). Background on the whole study: Three sorted T-cell subsets (CD3+CD56+NKG2C+, CD3+CD56+NKG2C- and CD3+CD56-NKG2C+) from several donors had their TCR beta-chain repertoires profiled. Among the eight sequenced donors, only one was HCMV-seronegative, while the other seven were HCMV-seropositive. Illumina HiSeq 2000/2500, MiSeq or NextSeq was used to sequence libraries as 2 x 150 bp reads. All eight donors whose samples were sequenced were randomly selected healthy volunteers, three of them men and five women. Study-level results and caveats: For 6 or 7 donors, the dominant CD3+CD56+NKG2C+ clonotypes were among the top 10 CD8+ clonotypes and accounted for 1.0-7.0% of CD8+ T cells. Those dominant clonotypes were again the most abundant among CD3+CD56-NKG2C+ cells in a few donors, at roughly 25-65%. Whether the expanded NKG2C-expressing T cell clones were specific for HCMV antigens was left unclear.

TCRdb records Illumina HiSeq 2000 as the sequencer. The TCR beta cDNA libraries were made using 5'RACE template switching, a step that added both a universal primer site and unique molecular identifiers. cDNA synthesis was primed from the TCR beta constant segment, followed by two successive PCR amplification steps. In the source study's methods: MIGEC handled demultiplexing of the reads and grouping by UMI, while MiTCR was used to assemble and quantify clonotypes. To exclude erroneous sequences, only TCR cDNA sequences supported by at least two reads were retained. Downstream repertoire analysis used the tcR package, and clonotypes were matched across fractions by CDR3 nucleotide sequence plus V segment. VDJmatch was used to annotate antigen specificity against VDJdb, with one amino acid substitution in CDR3 permitted. TCRdb reanalyzed the reads, keeping one entry per CDR3 protein sequence and omitting DNA. None of the V and J calls come from the authors' own analysis; TCRdb made them. The sample table includes 150,000 to 160,000 distinct CDR3 sequences. The ten largest clones add up to around a third of the sample.

HCMV-specific IgG was detected in serum with a commercial ELISA kit to determine HCMV serostatus. Ficoll density gradient centrifugation was used to isolate peripheral blood mononuclear cells from blood. CDR1 and CDR2 are read off the germline V gene (reference sequence) as SEHNR and FQNEAQ. Counted from cysteine to phenylalanine, this CDR3 has 15 amino acids. The coding DNA is unavailable. Sequencing was carried out using blood T cells: a sorted CD56 or NKG2C T cell subset, CD4+ or CD8+ T cells, or bulk PBMC T cells (not recorded which). The source is a woman aged 45-60 years in good health. Donor details come from another sample of the same person, matched by shared clones. The rearrangement combines TRBV7-9 with TRBJ2-7; TCRdb proposes TRBD1, but this gene call is untestable without DNA. For the CDR3, the sequence is CASSLGTGEVYEQYF. The variable domain in full, with residues beyond the CDR3 obtained from the reference TRBV7-9 and TRBJ2-7 genes, is DTGVSQNPRHKITKRGQNVTFRCDPISEHNRLYWYRQTLGQGPEFLTYFQNEAQLEKSRLLSDRFSAERPKGSFSTLEIQRTEQGDSAMYLCASSLGTGEVYEQYFGPGTRLTVT.